This T cell receptor (beta chain) is from a study of early T cells in non-severe SARS-CoV-2 infection. Background on the study: Sequenced material consisted of bulk RNA (from unsorted whole blood), and chains were unpaired. Study-wide results and caveats: Private and CD4 specificities were missed by VDJdb matching, which favored anti-spike CD8 responses.

The sample holds many counts of this clonotype. Its cognate antigen is unknown. TCRdb called the 5' RACE reads again in MiXCR, with one record for every CDR3 protein. The data hold around 22,000 distinct CDR3 sequences, with about 3.8% observed a single time. V was clipped by 7 bases and J by 5 bases, with 15 bases between them. This CDR3 has 14 amino acids. From germline, CDR1 is MNHNS and CDR2 SASEGT. Sample: whole blood. The chain carries TRBV6-1 and TRBJ1-5; D gene uncertain. This receptor was taken from an adult who was a healthcare worker with PCR-confirmed SARS-CoV-2 infection or an uninfected control (not recorded which). The CDR3 DNA reads TGTGCCAGCACGTCAGCCGGCGGATATCAGCCCCAGCATTTT. Its translation is CASTSAGGYQPQHF.